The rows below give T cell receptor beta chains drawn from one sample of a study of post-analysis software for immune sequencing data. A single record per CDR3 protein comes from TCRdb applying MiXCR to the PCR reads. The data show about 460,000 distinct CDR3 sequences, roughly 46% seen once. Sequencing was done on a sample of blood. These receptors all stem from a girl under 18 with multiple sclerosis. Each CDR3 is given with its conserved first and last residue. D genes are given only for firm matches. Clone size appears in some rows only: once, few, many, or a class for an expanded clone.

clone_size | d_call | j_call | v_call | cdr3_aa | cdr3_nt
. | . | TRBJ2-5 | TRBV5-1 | CASSPTGPSYQETQYF | TGCGCCAGCAGCCCGACAGGTCCTTCGTACCAAGAGACCCAGTACTTC
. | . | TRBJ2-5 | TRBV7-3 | CASSLELAGGVETQYF | TGTGCCAGCAGCTTGGAGCTTGCAGGGGGGGTAGAGACCCAGTACTTC
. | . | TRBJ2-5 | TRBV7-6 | CASSLSFGTYETQYF | TGTGCCAGCAGCTTATCTTTTGGGACCTACGAGACCCAGTACTTC
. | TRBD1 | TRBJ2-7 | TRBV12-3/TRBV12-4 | CASSLGTGGGNEQYF | TGTGCCAGCAGTTTAGGGACAGGGGGCGGGAACGAGCAGTACTTC
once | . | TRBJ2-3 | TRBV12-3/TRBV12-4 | CASKNRDTQYF | TGTGCCAGCAAGAACAGAGATACGCAGTATTTT
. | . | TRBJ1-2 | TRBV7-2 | CASSFTQGANGYTF | TGTGCCAGCAGCTTTACCCAGGGTGCGAATGGCTACACCTTC
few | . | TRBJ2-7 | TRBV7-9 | CASSLAEIKYF | TGTGCCAGCAGCTTAGCAGAGATAAAGTACTTC
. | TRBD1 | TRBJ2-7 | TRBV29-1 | CSVEDRLAGGHEQYF | TGCAGCGTTGAAGATCGGTTGGCAGGGGGCCACGAGCAGTACTTC
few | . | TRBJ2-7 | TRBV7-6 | CASSLSGKKEFEQYF | TGTGCCAGCAGCTTATCCGGCAAGAAGGAGTTCGAGCAGTACTTC
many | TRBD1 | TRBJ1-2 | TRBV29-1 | CSVSTGNGYTF | TGCAGCGTTTCGACAGGGAATGGCTACACCTTC
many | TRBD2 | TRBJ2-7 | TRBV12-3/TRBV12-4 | CASSFSGDSYEQYF | TGTGCCAGCAGTTTTAGCGGGGACTCCTACGAGCAGTACTTC
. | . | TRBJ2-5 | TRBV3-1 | CASSQDLQETQYF | TGTGCCAGCAGCCAAGATTTGCAAGAGACCCAGTACTTC
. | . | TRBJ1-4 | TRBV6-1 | CASSQGADNEKLFF | TGTGCCAGCAGCCAAGGGGCGGATAATGAAAAACTGTTTTTT
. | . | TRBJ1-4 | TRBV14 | CASSQGTGYYEKLFF | TGTGCCAGCAGCCAAGGGACCGGGTATTATGAAAAACTGTTTTTT
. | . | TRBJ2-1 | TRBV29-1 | CSVGGLNEQFF | TGCAGCGTTGGGGGTCTCAATGAGCAGTTCTTC
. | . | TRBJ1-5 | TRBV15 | CATSRDLGLEQPQHF | TGTGCCACCAGCAGAGATCTCGGGTTGGAACAGCCCCAGCATTTT
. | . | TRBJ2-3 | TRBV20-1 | CSARVQGSDTQYF | TGCAGTGCTAGAGTCCAGGGCTCAGATACGCAGTATTTT
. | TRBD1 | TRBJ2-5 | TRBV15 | CATSPRQGMTQYF | TGTGCCACCAGCCCAAGACAGGGGATGACCCAGTACTTC
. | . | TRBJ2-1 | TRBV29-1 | CSVATGGTSYNEQFF | TGCAGCGTGGCAACGGGCGGAACCTCCTACAATGAGCAGTTCTTC
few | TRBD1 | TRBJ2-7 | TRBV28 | CASSLATGTSYEQYF | TGTGCCAGCAGTTTGGCGACAGGGACCTCCTACGAGCAGTACTTC
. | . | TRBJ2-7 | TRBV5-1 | CASSSMAYEQYF | TGCGCCAGCAGCTCGATGGCCTACGAGCAGTACTTC
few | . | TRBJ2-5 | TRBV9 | CASTPWQGRGETQYF | TGTGCCAGCACCCCCTGGCAGGGGAGGGGAGAGACCCAGTACTTC
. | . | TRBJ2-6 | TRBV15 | CATSRDRSSGANVLTF | TGTGCCACCAGCAGGGACCGGAGCTCTGGGGCCAACGTCCTGACTTTC
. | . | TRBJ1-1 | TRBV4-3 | CASSQEDNMNTEAFF | TGCGCCAGCAGCCAGGAGGACAACATGAACACTGAAGCTTTCTTT
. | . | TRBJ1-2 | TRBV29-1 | CSAGHRDGYTF | TGCAGCGCTGGGCACAGAGATGGCTACACCTTC
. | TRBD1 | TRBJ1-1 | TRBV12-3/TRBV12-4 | CASSLSGGGTTEAFF | TGTGCCAGCAGTTTATCGGGAGGGGGCACCACTGAAGCTTTCTTT
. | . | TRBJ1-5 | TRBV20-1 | CSARGVSNQPQHF | TGCAGTGCTAGAGGGGTTAGCAATCAGCCCCAGCATTTT
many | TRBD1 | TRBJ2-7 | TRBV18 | CASSPRTGGDEQYF | TGTGCCAGCTCACCACGGACAGGGGGGGACGAGCAGTACTTC
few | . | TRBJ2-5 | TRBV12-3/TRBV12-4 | CASRTASGQETQYF | TGTGCCAGCAGGACGGCATCGGGCCAAGAGACCCAGTACTTC
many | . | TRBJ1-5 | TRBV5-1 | CASSYDGQPNQPQHF | TGCGCCAGCAGTTACGACGGACAACCGAATCAGCCCCAGCATTTT
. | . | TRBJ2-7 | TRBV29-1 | CSVENRDGEDEQYF | TGCAGCGTAGAGAACAGGGACGGTGAGGACGAGCAGTACTTC
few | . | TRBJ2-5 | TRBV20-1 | CSAYGVGRETQYF | TGCAGTGCCTATGGAGTTGGGCGGGAGACCCAGTACTTC
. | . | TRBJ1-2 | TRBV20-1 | CSALGDDYGYTF | TGCAGTGCCCTTGGCGACGACTATGGCTACACCTTC
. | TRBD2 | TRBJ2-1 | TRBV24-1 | CATSDFGMGLADHYNEQFF | TGTGCCACCAGTGATTTTGGTATGGGCCTAGCGGACCACTACAATGAGCAGTTCTTC
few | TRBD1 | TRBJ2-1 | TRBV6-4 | CASSDGRTGYPFF | TGTGCCAGCAGTGACGGTAGGACAGGGTACCCGTTCTTC
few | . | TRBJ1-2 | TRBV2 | CASSDQGNYGYTF | TGTGCCAGCAGTGATCAGGGTAACTATGGCTACACCTTC
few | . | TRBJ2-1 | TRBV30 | CAWSGEFNEQFF | TGTGCCTGGAGTGGGGAATTCAATGAGCAGTTCTTC
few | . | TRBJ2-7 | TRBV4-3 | CASSQGDGTYEQYF | TGCGCCAGCAGCCAAGGTGACGGAACCTACGAGCAGTACTTC
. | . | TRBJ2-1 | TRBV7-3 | CASSLTKERSSYNEQFF | TGTGCCAGCAGCTTAACAAAGGAGCGGAGCTCCTACAATGAGCAGTTCTTC
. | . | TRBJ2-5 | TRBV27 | CASSSDRWETQYF | TGTGCCAGCAGTTCCGACAGGTGGGAGACCCAGTACTTC
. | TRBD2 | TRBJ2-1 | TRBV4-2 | CASSQSTSGSYYNEQFF | TGTGCCAGCAGCCAGTCTACTAGCGGGAGTTATTACAATGAGCAGTTCTTC
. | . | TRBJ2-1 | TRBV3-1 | CASSQSDGRIRDNEQFF | TGTGCCAGCAGCCAGTCGGACGGGCGAATAAGGGACAATGAGCAGTTCTTC
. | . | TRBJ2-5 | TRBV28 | CASRIPGLRRGTQYF | TGTGCCAGCAGGATCCCGGGACTTCGGCGGGGGACCCAGTACTTC
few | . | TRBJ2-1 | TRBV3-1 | CASSRAPSSGNEQFF | TGTGCCAGCAGCCGAGCCCCCAGTAGCGGCAATGAGCAGTTCTTC
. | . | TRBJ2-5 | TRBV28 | CASSPSVETQYF | TGTGCCAGCAGTCCTTCGGTCGAGACCCAGTACTTC